This entry lists 8 T cell receptor beta chains sequenced from one sample in a study of monozygotic twins with cystic fibrosis. Repertoires were generated with immunoSEQ multiplex PCR, while TCRdb's copy carries only in-frame clones and drops some. The profile shows about 36,000 clones, under 90% of them singletons. Material: blood. These receptors originate from a girl aged 2 to 10 with cystic fibrosis.

The V and J genes are TRBV4-3 and TRBJ1-1; D call uncertain. CDR3 length: 13 residues. Trimming shortened V by 0 bases and J by 4 bases, and 6 bases separated the two germline ends. Germline loops: CDR1 LGHNA, CDR2 YSLEER. The CDR3 here is CASSQDVGTEAFF. CDR3 bases: TGCGCCAGCAGCCAAGATGTGGGCACTGAAGCTTTCTTT.

The chain couples TRBV9 to TRBJ1-6; D perhaps matches TRBD1 (5 bases). Germline V gene lookup returns CDR1 SGDLS and CDR2 YYNGEE. V lost 0 bases, J lost 10 bases, and 14 bases lay in between. The CDR3 loop spans 15 amino acids. The CDR3 DNA sequence: TGTGCCAGCAGCGTAGCCGGGACTAGTAGATCACCCCTCCACTTT. Translation gives CASSVAGTSRSPLHF.

V and J are TRBV6-6 and TRBJ1-2; D not certain. Looked up from germline, CDR1 is MNHNY and CDR2 is SVGAGI (reference sequence). V was shortened by 0 bases and J by 2 bases, with 4 bases between the two germline ends. The length of the CDR3 is 13 residues. The CDR3 reads CASSYSRNYGYTF. As DNA, the CDR3 is TGTGCCAGCAGTTACTCCCGGAACTATGGCTACACCTTC.

The chain couples TRBV7-2 to TRBJ1-2; D uncertain. This CDR3 region has 13 residues. V was clipped by 2 bases and J by 5 bases, with 9 bases between them. The germline gives CDR1 SGHTA, CDR2 FQGNSA. CDR3 region: CASSLSEGYGYTF. The CDR3, as DNA: TGTGCCAGCAGCTTAAGTGAAGGGTATGGCTACACCTTC.

The V call is TRBV7-8, the J call TRBJ2-1, with D hard to call. The CDR3 extends over 18 amino acids. Germline CDR1 SGHVS, CDR2 FQNEAQ. Trimming cost V 0 bases and J 0 bases, with 15 bases left between them. The CDR3 bases are TGTGCCAGCAGCTTAGCACCATCCGGTCTTAGCTCCTACAATGAGCAGTTCTTC. Translated: CASSLAPSGLSSYNEQFF.

The chain joins TRBV29-1 to TRBJ2-7, with a weak D call TRBD1 (5 bases). The length of the CDR3 is 12 residues. V lost 4 bases and J 2 bases, leaving 9 bases between the germline ends. The germline V gene encodes CDR1 SQVTM and CDR2 ANQGSEA. CDR3: CSVVDSPYEQYF. CDR3 nucleotide sequence: TGCAGCGTTGTAGACAGCCCCTACGAGCAGTACTTC.

The J gene is TRBJ2-7, the V gene TRBV2; 9 bases map to TRBD1. This CDR3 has 14 amino acids. After removal of 10 bases from V and 3 bases from J, the junction contained 10 bases not matched to a gene. The germline V gene encodes CDR1 SNHLY and CDR2 FYNNEI. This chain's CDR3 is CAISGGQGDYEQYF. Here the CDR3 DNA reads TGTGCCATCTCAGGGGGACAGGGTGACTACGAGCAGTACTTC.

CDR3 amino acids: CAWTPRGSNTGELFF. Written as DNA, the CDR3 is TGTGCCTGGACACCTCGGGGATCGAACACCGGGGAGCTGTTTTTT. The chain combines TRBV30 with TRBJ2-2, with D possibly TRBD2 on 5 matching bases. Germline values: CDR1 GTSNPN, CDR2 SVGIG (reference sequence). This CDR3 comprises 15 residues. Trimming left V 4 bases short and J 0 bases short, with 12 bases between.